This TCR beta chain stems from a study of T-cell memory formation after mild COVID-19. Only a few counts were recorded for this clonotype. Germline assignment: CDR1 PRHDT and CDR2 FYEKMQ (reference sequence). V dropped 5 bases and J dropped 4 bases, with 12 bases sitting between them. The CDR3 totals 14 residues. TCRdb re-analysed the 5' RACE reads in MiXCR, keeping a single row per CDR3 protein. The repertoire includes about 610,000 distinct CDR3 sequences, approximately 15% of them detected once, and about 8.1% sits in the top ten. The origin of this receptor is an adult woman who had mild COVID-19 (a few samples of this study predate the infection). Cell type and time point are not known. Sequencing input: PBMCs or a T cell subset sorted from them (not recorded which). The chain joins TRBV13 to TRBJ1-5; weak D call: TRBD1 (6 bases). CDR3 in amino acids: CASSRGGANQPQHF. CDR3 in DNA: TGTGCCAGCAGCCGTGGGGGGGCGAATCAGCCCCAGCATTTT.